The 6 T cell receptor beta chains below were found in one sample sequenced in a study of CD8 T cells in ankylosing spondylitis. Their target antigens are unknown. Notes on the study in general: One TCR beta motif, made up of roughly 8 highly homologous variants, appeared characteristic of ankylosing spondylitis blood.

TCRdb re-called the 5' RACE reads with MiXCR, one entry per CDR3 protein. The sample records roughly 350,000 distinct CDR3 sequences, roughly 8% being singletons. Sequencing used blood, either unsorted or a sorted T cell fraction (not recorded which). Every receptor here comes from a male donor with ankylosing spondylitis.

This clonotype came up a few times. The chain uses TRBV4-3 and TRBJ2-1, with D uncertain. The CDR3 totals 14 residues. Germline CDR1 and CDR2: LGHNA and YSLEER. Between the trimmed V and J ends, which lost 2 bases and 9 bases, there was a span of 14 bases. The chain's CDR3 is CASSQPTVSGEQFF. The DNA of the CDR3 is TGCGCCAGCAGCCAACCCACGGTGTCGGGTGAGCAGTTCTTC.

The table lists this clonotype with many counts. CDR3 DNA sequence: TGTGCCAGCAGCTCTGGACAGGAGGTGAATGAGCAGTTCTTC. This codes for CASSSGQEVNEQFF. The chain recombines TRBV7-2 with TRBJ2-1; TRBD1 matches at 7 bases. There are 14 residues in the CDR3. The ends lost 4 bases at V and 7 bases at J; junction bases unmatched: 7. The germline V gene encodes CDR1 SGHTA and CDR2 FQGNSA.

This clonotype was seen only a few times. V usage is TRBV2 and J usage is TRBJ2-3, with no clear D. Germline assignment: CDR1 SNHLY and CDR2 FYNNEI. Trimming shortened V by 3 bases and J by 0 bases, and 13 bases separated the two germline ends. This CDR3 spans 16 amino acids. The CDR3 here is CASSDWAASSTDTQYF. CDR3 nucleotide sequence: TGTGCCAGCAGTGACTGGGCAGCCTCCAGCACAGATACGCAGTATTTT. The full variable domain, rest sourced from reference TRBV2 and TRBJ2-3, is EPEVTQTPSHQVTQMGQEVILRCVPISNHLYFYWYRQILGQKVEFLVSFYNNEISEKSEIFDDQFSVERPDGSNFTLKIRSTKLEDSAMYFCASSDWAASSTDTQYFGPGTRLTVL.

This chain connects TRBV4-1 to TRBJ2-7; a weak D match, TRBD2 (6 bases). V was pared by 0 bases and J by 4 bases, with 13 bases between. The CDR3 has 15 amino acids. Germline V CDR1 and CDR2: MGHRA, YSYEKL. CDR3 in amino acids: CASSQDGRSVYEQYF. The CDR3 DNA reads as TGCGCCAGCAGCCAAGACGGGAGAAGCGTATACGAGCAGTACTTC.

This clonotype has more than one count but fewer than ten. CDR3 in amino acids: CASSLGWTANYGYTF. The CDR3 coding sequence is TGCGCCAGCAGCTTGGGGTGGACGGCTAACTATGGCTACACCTTC. The chain combines TRBV5-1 with TRBJ1-2; D gene unclear. The CDR3 has 15 residues. Germline V CDR1 and CDR2: SGHRS, YFSETQ. V was pared by 0 bases and J by 0 bases, with 9 bases between. Full variable domain (missing parts from reference TRBV5-1 and TRBJ1-2): KAGVTQTPRYLIKTRGQQVTLSCSPISGHRSVSWYQQTPGQGLQFLFEYFSETQRNKGNFPGRFSGRQFSNSRSEMNVSTLELGDSALYLCASSLGWTANYGYTFGSGTRLTVV.

This clonotype was seen many times. The V gene is TRBV3-1, the J gene TRBJ2-5; 11 bases agree with TRBD2. Germline CDR1 reads LGHDT; CDR2 reads YNNKEL (reference sequence). V was clipped by 2 bases and J by 5 bases; unmatched bases: 7. The CDR3 contains 16 residues. CDR3 sequence: CASSQRLAGKMETQYF. The CDR3, as DNA: TGTGCCAGCAGCCAACGACTAGCGGGAAAAATGGAGACCCAGTACTTC.